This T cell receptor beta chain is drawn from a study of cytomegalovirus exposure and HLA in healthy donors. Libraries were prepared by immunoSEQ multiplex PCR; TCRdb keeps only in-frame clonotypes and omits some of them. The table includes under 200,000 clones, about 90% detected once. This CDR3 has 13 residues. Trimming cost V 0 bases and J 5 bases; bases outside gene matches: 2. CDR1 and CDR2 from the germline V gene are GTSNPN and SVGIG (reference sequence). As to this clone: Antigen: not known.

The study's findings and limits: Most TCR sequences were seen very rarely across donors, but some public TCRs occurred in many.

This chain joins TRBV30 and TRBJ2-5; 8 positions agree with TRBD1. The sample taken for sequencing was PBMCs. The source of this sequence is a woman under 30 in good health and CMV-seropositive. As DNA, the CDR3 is TGTGCCTGGAGTGTAGGACAGGGTGAGACCCAGTACTTC. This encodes CAWSVGQGETQYF.